These T cell receptor beta chains were read from a single sample in a study of blood T cell repertoires in COVID-19. Generated by immunoSEQ multiplex PCR, the TCRdb table keeps only in-frame clones and is missing some. The data show some 50,000 clones, approximately 83% seen once. The specimen was peripheral blood. The receptors derive from a human donor in a cohort sampled during active COVID-19. The donor label of this sample is uncertain. Each CDR3 is given with its conserved first and last residue. A D gene is named only where the DNA matches it firmly. Clone size, where shown, is once, few, many, or a class for clones that have expanded.

CDR3aa: CASSYSGENTEAFF; CDR3nt: TGTGCCAGCAGTTACTCTGGAGAGAACACTGAAGCTTTCTTT; abundance: .; d_gene: .; v_gene: TRBV6-6; j_gene: TRBJ1-1
CDR3aa: CASSFPQGANYGYTF; CDR3nt: TGTGCCAGCAGTTTCCCCCAGGGGGCTAACTATGGCTACACCTTC; abundance: .; d_gene: TRBD1; v_gene: TRBV28; j_gene: TRBJ1-2
CDR3aa: CASSLDGISEETQYF; CDR3nt: TGTGCCAGCAGCTTAGATGGAATTAGCGAGGAGACCCAGTACTTC; abundance: .; d_gene: .; v_gene: TRBV11-2; j_gene: TRBJ2-5
CDR3aa: CASSRTSGPGDEQFF; CDR3nt: TGTGCCAGCAGTCGGACTAGCGGGCCTGGGGATGAGCAGTTCTTC; abundance: few; d_gene: TRBD2; v_gene: TRBV6-2/TRBV6-3; j_gene: TRBJ2-1
CDR3aa: CASKRSSGNTIYF; CDR3nt: TGTGCCAGCAAGCGGTCCTCTGGAAACACCATATATTTT; abundance: few; d_gene: .; v_gene: TRBV12-3/TRBV12-4; j_gene: TRBJ1-3
CDR3aa: CASRRTEGAYRQPQHF; CDR3nt: TGTGCCAGTAGACGGACCGAGGGGGCCTACCGTCAGCCCCAGCATTTT; abundance: .; d_gene: TRBD1; v_gene: TRBV19; j_gene: TRBJ1-5
CDR3aa: CSVGGQGVAGELFF; CDR3nt: TGCAGCGTCGGTGGACAGGGAGTGGCCGGGGAGCTGTTTTTT; abundance: .; d_gene: TRBD1; v_gene: TRBV29-1; j_gene: TRBJ2-2
CDR3aa: CASSATGGADEQYF; CDR3nt: TGTGCCAGCAGCGCGACAGGGGGTGCTGACGAGCAGTACTTC; abundance: .; d_gene: TRBD1; v_gene: TRBV9; j_gene: TRBJ2-7
CDR3aa: CASRSTGSYSPLHF; CDR3nt: TGTGCCAGCAGGTCGACAGGATCCTATTCACCCCTCCACTTT; abundance: .; d_gene: .; v_gene: TRBV27; j_gene: TRBJ1-6
CDR3aa: CASSFLGREQYF; CDR3nt: TGTGCCAGCAGTTTCCTCGGGAGAGAGCAGTACTTC; abundance: .; d_gene: .; v_gene: TRBV27; j_gene: TRBJ2-7
CDR3aa: CASSAHETVHTEAFF; CDR3nt: TGCGCCAGCAGCGCCCATGAGACAGTACACACTGAAGCTTTCTTT; abundance: once; d_gene: .; v_gene: TRBV5-1; j_gene: TRBJ1-1
CDR3aa: CASSPEGQGLPGGTGELFF; CDR3nt: TGCGCCAGCAGCCCCGAGGGACAGGGGCTACCGGGAGGCACCGGGGAGCTGTTTTTT; abundance: .; d_gene: TRBD1; v_gene: TRBV4-3; j_gene: TRBJ2-2
CDR3aa: CASSDLGRSGNTIYF; CDR3nt: TGTGCCAGCAGTGACCTGGGGAGGAGTGGAAACACCATATATTTT; abundance: .; d_gene: .; v_gene: TRBV6-1; j_gene: TRBJ1-3
CDR3aa: CASSLGQGRNQPQHF; CDR3nt: TGTGCCAGCAGCTTGGGACAGGGGCGTAATCAGCCCCAGCATTTT; abundance: few; d_gene: TRBD1; v_gene: TRBV6-5; j_gene: TRBJ1-5
CDR3aa: CASSLGGQGNIQYF; CDR3nt: TGTGCCAGCAGCTTAGGGGGACAGGGCAACATTCAGTACTTC; abundance: few; d_gene: TRBD1; v_gene: TRBV7-9; j_gene: TRBJ2-4
CDR3aa: CASTSTSGGLDTQYF; CDR3nt: TGTGCCAGCACCTCGACTAGCGGGGGCTTAGATACGCAGTATTTT; abundance: .; d_gene: TRBD2; v_gene: TRBV9; j_gene: TRBJ2-3
CDR3aa: CASSQGANYGYTF; CDR3nt: TGTGCCAGCAGTCAGGGGGCTAACTATGGCTACACCTTC; abundance: .; d_gene: TRBD1; v_gene: TRBV28; j_gene: TRBJ1-2
CDR3aa: CASSLVPGDEKLFF; CDR3nt: TGCGCCAGCAGCTTGGTTCCCGGGGATGAAAAACTGTTTTTT; abundance: .; d_gene: .; v_gene: TRBV5-1; j_gene: TRBJ1-4
CDR3aa: CASIRTGEGNQPQHF; CDR3nt: TGTGCCAGTATCCGGACAGGGGAAGGGAATCAGCCCCAGCATTTT; abundance: .; d_gene: TRBD1; v_gene: TRBV19; j_gene: TRBJ1-5
CDR3aa: CASSLVAGDRGYTF; CDR3nt: TGTGCCAGCAGCTTGGTGGCAGGGGATAGGGGCTACACCTTC; abundance: .; d_gene: .; v_gene: TRBV5-5; j_gene: TRBJ1-2
CDR3aa: CSASQRSSYNEQFF; CDR3nt: TGCAGTGCTAGTCAGCGGAGCTCCTACAATGAGCAGTTCTTC; abundance: once; d_gene: .; v_gene: TRBV20-1; j_gene: TRBJ2-1
CDR3aa: CASSYSKDRYNSPLHF; CDR3nt: TGTGCCAGCAGTTACTCTAAGGACAGATACAATTCACCCCTCCACTTT; abundance: few; d_gene: .; v_gene: TRBV6-6; j_gene: TRBJ1-6
CDR3aa: CASSQEGGTNEQYF; CDR3nt: TGCGCCAGCAGCCAAGAGGGGGGGACAAACGAGCAGTACTTC; abundance: .; d_gene: .; v_gene: TRBV4-3; j_gene: TRBJ2-7
CDR3aa: CASAAGVNTGELFF; CDR3nt: TGTGCTAGCGCGGCGGGGGTCAACACCGGGGAGCTGTTTTTT; abundance: .; d_gene: TRBD2; v_gene: TRBV7-7; j_gene: TRBJ2-2
CDR3aa: CSVYTDTQYF; CDR3nt: TGCAGCGTTTACACAGATACGCAGTATTTT; abundance: once; d_gene: .; v_gene: TRBV29-1; j_gene: TRBJ2-3
CDR3aa: CASSFDRGKGYTF; CDR3nt: TGCGCCAGCAGCTTTGACAGGGGAAAAGGCTACACCTTC; abundance: .; d_gene: TRBD1; v_gene: TRBV5-1; j_gene: TRBJ1-2
CDR3aa: CASISGANEQFF; CDR3nt: TGCGCCAGCATTTCAGGGGCGAATGAGCAGTTCTTC; abundance: .; d_gene: .; v_gene: TRBV5-1; j_gene: TRBJ2-1
CDR3aa: CASSDYSYNEQFF; CDR3nt: TGTGCCAGCAGTGATTACAGCTACAATGAGCAGTTCTTC; abundance: .; d_gene: .; v_gene: TRBV2; j_gene: TRBJ2-1
CDR3aa: CATSDTASYEQYF; CDR3nt: TGTGCCACCAGTGACACAGCCTCCTACGAGCAGTACTTC; abundance: .; d_gene: .; v_gene: TRBV24-1; j_gene: TRBJ2-7
CDR3aa: CASRLDYSNQPQHF; CDR3nt: TGTGCCAGTCGTCTAGATTATAGCAATCAGCCCCAGCATTTT; abundance: once; d_gene: .; v_gene: TRBV6-5; j_gene: TRBJ1-5
CDR3aa: CASSLGGGSYNEQFF; CDR3nt: TGTGCCAGCAGCCTAGGGGGGGGCAGTTACAATGAGCAGTTCTTC; abundance: .; d_gene: .; v_gene: TRBV11-3; j_gene: TRBJ2-1
CDR3aa: CASSLEPGTATGELFF; CDR3nt: TGTGCCAGCAGCTTGGAACCCGGGACAGCCACCGGGGAGCTGTTTTTT; abundance: few; d_gene: TRBD1; v_gene: TRBV5-6; j_gene: TRBJ2-2
CDR3aa: CATSRDQALGADTQYF; CDR3nt: TGTGCCACCAGCAGAGACCAGGCGTTAGGGGCAGATACGCAGTATTTT; abundance: once; d_gene: .; v_gene: TRBV15; j_gene: TRBJ2-3
CDR3aa: CASSPGVVDTQYF; CDR3nt: TGTGCCAGCAGTCCCGGGGTGGTAGATACGCAGTATTTT; abundance: .; d_gene: .; v_gene: TRBV3-1/TRBV3-2; j_gene: TRBJ2-3
CDR3aa: CASSVSGGGGDTQYF; CDR3nt: TGCGCCAGCAGCGTTAGCGGGGGAGGTGGAGATACGCAGTATTTT; abundance: .; d_gene: TRBD2; v_gene: TRBV5-1; j_gene: TRBJ2-3
CDR3aa: CASSSTLTGNEQFF; CDR3nt: TGTGCCAGCAGCTCGACGCTAACAGGGAATGAGCAGTTCTTC; abundance: .; d_gene: .; v_gene: TRBV7-2; j_gene: TRBJ2-1
CDR3aa: CASSQSSVAETQYF; CDR3nt: TGTGCCAGCAGCCAGTCTTCTGTGGCAGAGACCCAGTACTTC; abundance: .; d_gene: .; v_gene: TRBV7-2; j_gene: TRBJ2-5
CDR3aa: CASSLGTVTTNEKLFF; CDR3nt: TGCGCCAGCAGCTTGGGGACAGTTACAACTAATGAAAAACTGTTTTTT; abundance: .; d_gene: .; v_gene: TRBV5-1; j_gene: TRBJ1-4
CDR3aa: CASSPGRGLVLFF; CDR3nt: TGTGCCAGCAGCCCGGGCCGGGGACTAGTGTTGTTCTTC; abundance: .; d_gene: TRBD2; v_gene: TRBV3-1/TRBV3-2; j_gene: TRBJ2-1
CDR3aa: CASPRGGEGEAFF; CDR3nt: TGTGCCAGCCCCCGCGGGGGTGAGGGTGAAGCTTTCTTT; abundance: .; d_gene: .; v_gene: TRBV2; j_gene: TRBJ1-1
CDR3aa: CASSLGTADRGLYGYTF; CDR3nt: TGTGCCAGCAGCTTGGGGACCGCTGACAGGGGGCTGTATGGCTACACCTTC; abundance: .; d_gene: TRBD1; v_gene: TRBV5-4; j_gene: TRBJ1-2
CDR3aa: CASNEEGNQPQHF; CDR3nt: TGTGCCAGCAACGAGGAAGGCAATCAGCCCCAGCATTTT; abundance: .; d_gene: .; v_gene: TRBV2; j_gene: TRBJ1-5
CDR3aa: CASSSGGGEVYEQYF; CDR3nt: TGTGCCAGCAGTTCCGGGGGAGGGGAGGTCTACGAGCAGTACTTC; abundance: few; d_gene: TRBD2; v_gene: TRBV6-2/TRBV6-3; j_gene: TRBJ2-7
CDR3aa: CSVDSPGHRAEDNEQFF; CDR3nt: TGCAGCGTTGATTCTCCGGGACACCGGGCAGAGGACAATGAGCAGTTCTTC; abundance: .; d_gene: .; v_gene: TRBV29-1; j_gene: TRBJ2-1
CDR3aa: CASSPGLAGSFYNEQFF; CDR3nt: TGCGCCAGCAGCCCGGGACTAGCGGGGTCCTTCTACAATGAGCAGTTCTTC; abundance: few; d_gene: TRBD2; v_gene: TRBV5-1; j_gene: TRBJ2-1